The sequence of this T cell receptor (beta chain) was determined in a study of CD8 T cells in Susac syndrome. Definite or probable Susac syndrome was diagnosed using recently defined diagnostic criteria. Study-level findings and limits: Clonal expansion was absent from the CD4+ T cell repertoires in Susac syndrome.

About this clonotype itself: What it recognizes is unknown.

RNA in amounts of about 0.5 to 1 ug was reverse transcribed with random hexamers. MiXCR, applied by TCRdb to the immunoSEQ multiplex PCR reads, yields one record per CDR3 protein. The sample includes about 140,000 distinct CDR3 sequences, approximately 95% of them seen just once. Sequences were obtained from CD4+ T cells from PBMCs. The source is a human donor with Susac syndrome.

The CDR3 region is CASSQAGGSYNEQFF. CDR3 DNA: TGTGCCAGCAGCCAAGCAGGGGGCTCCTACAATGAGCAGTTCTTC. The rearrangement links TRBV3-1 to TRBJ2-1; the match to TRBD1 covers 7 bases. V gave up 1 base and J gave up 0 bases; unmatched junction bases: 0. The germline V gene has CDR1 LGHDT and CDR2 YNNKEL (reference sequence). This CDR3 is 15 amino acids long.